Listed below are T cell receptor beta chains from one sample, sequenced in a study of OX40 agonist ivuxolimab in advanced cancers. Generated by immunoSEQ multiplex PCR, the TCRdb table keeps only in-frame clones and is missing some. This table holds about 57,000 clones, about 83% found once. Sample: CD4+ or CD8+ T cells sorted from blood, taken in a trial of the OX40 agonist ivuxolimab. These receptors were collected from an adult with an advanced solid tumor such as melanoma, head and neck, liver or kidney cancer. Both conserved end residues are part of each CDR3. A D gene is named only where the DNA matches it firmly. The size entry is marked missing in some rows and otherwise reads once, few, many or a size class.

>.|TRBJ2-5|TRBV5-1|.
TGCGCCAGCAGCCCCCCGGACGACCAAGAGACCCAGTACTTC
CASSPPDDQETQYF
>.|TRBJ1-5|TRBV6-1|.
TGTGCCAGTGGGAGAACTCAGCCCCAGCATTTT
CASGRTQPQHF
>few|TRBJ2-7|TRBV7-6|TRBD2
TGTGCCAGCAGCCTGGGGCCCGGGACTAGATCCTACGAGCAGTACTTC
CASSLGPGTRSYEQYF
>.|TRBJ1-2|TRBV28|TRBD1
TGTGCCAGCAGTTTACGCAGGGGGCTTAACTATGGCTACACCTTC
CASSLRRGLNYGYTF
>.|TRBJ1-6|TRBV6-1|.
TGTGCCAGCGACCGGGACAAAGGTTCACCCCTCCACTTT
CASDRDKGSPLHF
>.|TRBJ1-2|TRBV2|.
TGTGCCAGCACACCCCTCTCCGATGGCTACACCTTC
CASTPLSDGYTF
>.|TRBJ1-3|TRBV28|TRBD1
TGTGCCAGCAGATCCCATTCGACAGGGGTAGGAAACACCATATATTTT
CASRSHSTGVGNTIYF
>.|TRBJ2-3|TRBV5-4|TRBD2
TGTGCCAGCAGCAGGGAGGGCGCCCTGGGGACGCAGTATTTT
CASSREGALGTQYF
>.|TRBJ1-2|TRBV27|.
TGTGCCACCCAGAGTTTTCTTAACTATGGCTACACCTTC
CATQSFLNYGYTF
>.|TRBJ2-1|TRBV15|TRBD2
TGTGCCACCAGCAGAGATGCGGGAGAGAACAATGAGCAGTTCTTC
CATSRDAGENNEQFF
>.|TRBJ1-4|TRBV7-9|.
TGTGCCAGCAGCTTAAGTATGACTGCACTTAATGAAAAACTGTTTTTT
CASSLSMTALNEKLFF
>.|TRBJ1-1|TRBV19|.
TGTGCCAGTAGTGCCAACACAGGGCGGAACACTGAAGCTTTCTTT
CASSANTGRNTEAFF
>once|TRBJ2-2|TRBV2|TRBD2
TGTGCCAGCAGTGCGCTATCGGGGGGCACCGGGGAGCTGTTTTTT
CASSALSGGTGELFF
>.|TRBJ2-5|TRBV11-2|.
TGTGCCAGCAGCTTATTTTTTGGCGAAACGGAGACCCAGTACTTC
CASSLFFGETETQYF
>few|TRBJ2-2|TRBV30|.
TGTGCCTGCCTCACCGAGACAGGCACCGGGGAGCTGTTTTTT
CACLTETGTGELFF
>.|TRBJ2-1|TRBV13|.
TGTGCCAGCAGCGCCCCCTTCGCGCTATCTAGCGCGTACAATGAGCAGTTCTTC
CASSAPFALSSAYNEQFF
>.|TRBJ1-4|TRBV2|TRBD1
TGTGCCAGCAGTCCAGACAGGGGAACTAATGAAAAACTGTTTTTT
CASSPDRGTNEKLFF
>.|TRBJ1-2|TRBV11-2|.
TGTGCCAGCAGCTTAGTAGCAGGGAGAGGCTACACCTTC
CASSLVAGRGYTF
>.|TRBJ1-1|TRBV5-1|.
TGCGCCAGCAGCTTGGAGGACAGTCTGATCACTGAAGCTTTCTTT
CASSLEDSLITEAFF
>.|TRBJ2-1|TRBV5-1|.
TGCGCCAGCAGCTTGCGGTCGGAGTCTTGGGAGCAGTTCTTC
CASSLRSESWEQFF
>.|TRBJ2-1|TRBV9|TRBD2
TGTGCCAGCAGCGTAGGCGCGGGAGTTTCCAATGAGCAGTTCTTC
CASSVGAGVSNEQFF
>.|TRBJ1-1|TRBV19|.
TGTGCCAGTAGCCGCGGACTAAAAGCTTTCTTT
CASSRGLKAFF
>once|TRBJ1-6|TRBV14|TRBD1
TGTGCCAGCAGCCACGAGGACAGGCGGTCCTATAATTCACCCCTCCACTTT
CASSHEDRRSYNSPLHF
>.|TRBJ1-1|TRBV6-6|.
TGTGCCAGCAGTGCCAGGGCAGGGAACACTGAAGCTTTCTTT
CASSARAGNTEAFF
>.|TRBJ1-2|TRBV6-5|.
TGTGCCAACCGAAAACGATGGCACCCCCGGGGCTACACCTTC
CANRKRWHPRGYTF
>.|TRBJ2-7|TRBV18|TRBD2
TGTGCCAGCTCACCACGGCGGGAGGGGGAGCAGTACTTC
CASSPRREGEQYF
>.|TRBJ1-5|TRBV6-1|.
TGTGCCAGCAGTGTCGGAGGGGGTGGCAATCAGCCCCAGCATTTT
CASSVGGGGNQPQHF
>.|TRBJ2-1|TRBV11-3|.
TGTGCCAGCAGCTTAGTAGGTGGAGCTGTCGATGAGCAGTTCTTC
CASSLVGGAVDEQFF
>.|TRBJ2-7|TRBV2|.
TGTGCCAGCACTCCGGGGGCGGGGGCCTACGAGCAGTACTTC
CASTPGAGAYEQYF
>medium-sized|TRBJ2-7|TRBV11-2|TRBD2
TGTGCCAGCAGCTTAGGGCGCGGGAGCTCCTACGAGCAGTACTTC
CASSLGRGSSYEQYF
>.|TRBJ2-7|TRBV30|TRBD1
TGTGCCTGGAGTGGGGGACAGGCTCAGCAGTACTTC
CAWSGGQAQQYF
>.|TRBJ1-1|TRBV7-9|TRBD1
TGTGCCAGCAGCTTAGCACAGGGGGCCAGTCTCTTT
CASSLAQGASLF